The TCR beta chain described here comes from a study of shared clonotypes between healthy human individuals. Notes on the study in general: Of the naive CD4 clonotypes, around 5% were shared across a handful of donors.

Profiled with immunoSEQ multiplex PCR; TCRdb holds only in-frame clones, not every one. The table has a few million clones, around 90% seen once. Trimming took 3 bases from V and 1 from J, leaving 13 bases between them. From germline, CDR1 is MDHEN and CDR2 SYDVKM. The CDR3 has 15 residues. About this clone itself: What it binds is not known.

The chain has TRBV28 and TRBJ2-7, with D perhaps matching TRBD1 or TRBD2 (5 bases each). The receptor was isolated from a man between 18 and 29 years old in good health. Some clones in this sample may be carry-over from other donors' samples. The sequencing input was naive CD4+ T cells from PBMCs. Subset described: CD45RA+ positively selected. CDR3 sequence (DNA): TGTGCCAGCAGTTTCGCTGGGACGGCGTCCTACGAGCAGTACTTC. It translates to CASSFAGTASYEQYF.